This T cell receptor (beta chain) comes out of a study of blood T cell repertoires in COVID-19. Study context: The origin of the acute and convalescent COVID-19 samples was the United States, Italy and Spain. In each case, the material was cDNA or gDNA derived from T cells, B-cell-depleted T cells, or PBMCs.

Per the study methods: Reference gene primer amplification in the assay estimated nucleated cell counts. Profiling relied on immunoSEQ multiplex PCR, and the TCRdb table lists in-frame clones only, not all of them. V, J and clone size derive from that table, while D and trimming were established from the DNA sequence. The sample yields around 140,000 clones, less than 80% seen once. The V end was cut by 2 bases, the J end by 10 bases, with 17 bases between. The CDR3 is made up of 14 amino acids. Germline V gene lookup returns CDR1 MNHEY and CDR2 SVGAGI. Sample: peripheral blood. The chain combines TRBV6-5 with TRBJ1-2; D might be TRBD1 (5 bases). The source is an elderly woman with active or convalescent COVID-19. In DNA, the CDR3 is TGTGCCAGCAGTTACGCCCAGGGTACCGGCCCCTACACCTTC. Amino acid sequence: CASSYAQGTGPYTF.